This record covers a single T cell receptor beta chain. Its specificity is unknown. The sample belongs to a study of T cells after yellow fever vaccination. Study findings and constraints: A large majority of primary-vaccination clones showed up again after the booster (around 96% CD4, 75% to 90% CD8). A minor fraction of clonotypes spanned both CD4 and CD8 compartments. Highly abundant clonotypes carried over from the bulk population could end up in FACS-sorted repertoires as contaminants.

V gave up 8 bases and J gave up 1 base, with 10 bases separating them. The CDR3 contains 13 residues. The V gene's germline CDR1 is SNHLY and CDR2 FYNNEI. Making TCR cDNA involved 5'RACE template switching, which added UMIs and a universal primer site. TCRdb recomputed calls from the 5' RACE reads with MiXCR, one row per CDR3 protein. Of about 320,000 distinct CDR3 sequences detected, roughly 4.3% appear once; the ten largest clones hold around 19%. The chain combines TRBV2 with TRBJ2-3; D ambiguous. The sample in question was PBMCs, obtained 15 days after the yellow fever booster vaccination. This receptor was obtained from a man between 18 and 35 years old who received the YFV17D yellow fever vaccine. Written as DNA, the CDR3 is TGTGCCAGCCATACACAGCGCACAGATACGCAGTATTTT. The encoded protein is CASHTQRTDTQYF.